The rows below give T cell receptor beta chains drawn from one sample of a study of T-cell memory formation after mild COVID-19. TCRdb reprocessed the 5' RACE reads via MiXCR and lists one record per CDR3 protein. Of 110,000 to 150,000 distinct CDR3 sequences listed, 13% to 15% were seen once; the top ten hold about 26%. The source material was PBMCs or a T cell subset sorted from them (not recorded which). All receptors come from an adult woman who had mild COVID-19 (a few samples of this study predate the infection). Cell type and time point are not known. CDR3s include the opening cysteine and the closing phenylalanine or tryptophan. Each record gives: D gene, V gene, J gene, clone size, CDR3 protein, CDR3 DNA. The D gene is left open where the match is weak. Rows may omit the clone size; those that give it use once, few, many or a size class.

TRBD1,TRBV13,TRBJ1-1,-,CASRHGTENTEAFF,TGTGCCAGCAGGCACGGGACAGAGAACACTGAAGCTTTCTTT
-,TRBV6-5,TRBJ2-1,few,CASSSDGTDYNEQFF,TGTGCCAGCTCTAGCGACGGGACTGATTACAATGAGCAGTTCTTC
TRBD2,TRBV29-1,TRBJ2-7,few,CSVEGMTSGSRTYEQYF,TGCAGCGTTGAAGGTATGACTAGCGGGAGTAGAACCTACGAGCAGTACTTC
-,TRBV23-1,TRBJ2-3,-,CASSRRGSTDTQYF,TGCGCCAGCAGTCGCCGGGGCAGCACAGATACGCAGTATTTT
-,TRBV4-1,TRBJ1-5,few,CASSQEWEVNQPQHF,TGCGCCAGCAGCCAAGAATGGGAGGTCAATCAGCCCCAGCATTTT
-,TRBV25-1,TRBJ2-1,few,CASSAGQYNEQFF,TGTGCCAGCAGTGCCGGACAGTACAATGAGCAGTTCTTC
-,TRBV15,TRBJ2-1,-,CATSRDHRGSANEQFF,TGTGCCACCAGCAGAGACCATCGGGGGAGTGCAAATGAGCAGTTCTTC
-,TRBV29-1,TRBJ2-7,-,CSALGRTYEQYF,TGCAGCGCCCTAGGCAGGACCTACGAGCAGTACTTC
-,TRBV27,TRBJ2-3,few,CASSLFSGTDTQYF,TGTGCCAGCAGTTTGTTCTCAGGCACAGATACGCAGTATTTT
-,TRBV12-3/TRBV12-4,TRBJ1-3,-,CASSYRGAYGNTIYF,TGTGCCAGCAGCTATAGGGGGGCTTATGGAAACACCATATATTTT
-,TRBV7-2,TRBJ2-3,-,CASSLAGSGARRSDTQYF,TGTGCCAGCAGCTTAGCAGGTTCAGGGGCAAGAAGATCAGATACGCAGTATTTT
-,TRBV18,TRBJ2-2,-,CASSPPVGSNTGELFF,TGTGCCAGCTCACCACCTGTGGGGTCGAACACCGGGGAGCTGTTTTTT
TRBD2,TRBV7-9,TRBJ2-7,few,CASVLAGGRIDEQYF,TGTGCCAGCGTCCTAGCGGGAGGGAGAATCGACGAGCAGTACTTC
-,TRBV29-1,TRBJ1-1,-,CSVLQGELNTEAFF,TGCAGCGTTCTACAGGGAGAACTAAACACTGAAGCTTTCTTT
TRBD2,TRBV6-5,TRBJ2-1,few,CASSYGSGGYNEQFF,TGTGCCAGCAGTTACGGTAGCGGGGGTTACAATGAGCAGTTCTTC
-,TRBV7-2,TRBJ2-5,-,CASSLVEQWETQYF,TGTGCCAGCAGCTTAGTGGAACAATGGGAGACCCAGTACTTC
-,TRBV20-1,TRBJ2-3,-,CSARETGLGTDTQYF,TGCAGTGCTAGAGAGACTGGGCTAGGCACAGATACGCAGTATTTT
-,TRBV5-1,TRBJ1-4,-,CASSLSNEKLFF,TGCGCCAGCAGCTTGTCTAATGAAAAACTGTTTTTT
TRBD1,TRBV14,TRBJ1-3,-,CASSQYGTASYSGNTIYF,TGTGCCAGCAGCCAGTACGGGACAGCTTCGTACTCTGGAAACACCATATATTTT
-,TRBV9,TRBJ1-4,few,CASTPGGRNEKLFF,TGTGCCAGCACCCCCGGGGGGCGCAATGAAAAACTGTTTTTT
-,TRBV15,TRBJ2-4,-,CATSRMDSPKGIQYF,TGTGCCACCAGCAGGATGGACAGCCCCAAGGGGATTCAGTACTTC
-,TRBV12-3/TRBV12-4,TRBJ2-7,few,CASSLILYEQYF,TGTGCCAGCAGTTTAATTCTGTACGAGCAGTACTTC
-,TRBV5-1,TRBJ2-2,few,CASSSSLTGELFF,TGCGCCAGCAGCTCGTCTCTTACCGGGGAGCTGTTTTTT
-,TRBV7-8,TRBJ2-3,few,CASSPLDRFTDTQYF,TGTGCCAGCAGCCCCCTCGACCGTTTCACAGATACGCAGTATTTT
-,TRBV24-1,TRBJ2-1,-,CATGTIPNEQFF,TGTGCTACCGGGACAATCCCCAATGAGCAGTTCTTC
-,TRBV25-1,TRBJ1-1,few,CASSPENTEAFF,TGTGCCAGCAGTCCTGAGAACACTGAAGCTTTCTTT
-,TRBV12-3/TRBV12-4,TRBJ2-2,-,CASSATLGLGPSNTGELFF,TGTGCCAGCAGTGCAACCCTGGGACTTGGACCTTCGAACACCGGGGAGCTGTTTTTT
TRBD1,TRBV27,TRBJ1-1,few,CASSLDRAMNTEAFF,TGTGCCAGCAGTTTGGACAGGGCCATGAACACTGAAGCTTTCTTT
TRBD2,TRBV19,TRBJ2-7,few,CASTPTGTSFSSYEQYF,TGTGCCAGTACCCCTACCGGGACTAGCTTTAGCTCCTACGAGCAGTACTTC
-,TRBV24-1,TRBJ1-5,few,CATSDQQSPNQPQHF,TGTGCCACCAGTGACCAACAAAGTCCCAATCAGCCCCAGCATTTT
-,TRBV12-3/TRBV12-4,TRBJ2-5,few,CASSNAPGSYQETQYF,TGTGCCAGCAGTAACGCCCCGGGATCGTACCAAGAGACCCAGTACTTC
-,TRBV20-1,TRBJ1-1,-,CSFQTGGSTEAFF,TGCAGTTTTCAGACAGGTGGCAGCACTGAAGCTTTCTTT
-,TRBV3-1,TRBJ2-5,many,CASSPWDTGETQYF,TGTGCCAGCAGCCCCTGGGACACCGGAGAGACCCAGTACTTC
-,TRBV6-5,TRBJ2-3,once,CASSYTSWGGTDTQYF,TGTGCCAGCAGTTACACTAGCTGGGGCGGCACAGATACGCAGTATTTT
-,TRBV7-9,TRBJ2-2,once,CASSPFEGLNTGELFF,TGTGCCAGCAGCCCCTTCGAGGGATTGAACACCGGGGAGCTGTTTTTT
-,TRBV20-1,TRBJ1-2,few,CSARLYGVDTLGDYGYTF,TGCAGTGCTAGACTCTATGGGGTCGATACCCTGGGGGACTATGGCTACACCTTC
-,TRBV5-1,TRBJ1-6,few,CASIGGDSSPLHF,TGCGCCAGCATCGGGGGGGATAGTTCACCCCTCCACTTT
-,TRBV7-9,TRBJ1-2,few,CASTPPRPPYGYTF,TGTGCCAGCACCCCTCCACGCCCGCCCTATGGCTACACCTTC
-,TRBV7-8,TRBJ2-1,few,CASSLKRERINEQFF,TGTGCCAGCAGCTTAAAAAGGGAACGTATCAATGAGCAGTTCTTC
-,TRBV7-6,TRBJ2-7,-,CASSLSRESYEQYF,TGTGCCAGCAGCTTAAGTAGGGAGTCGTACGAGCAGTACTTC
TRBD1,TRBV19,TRBJ1-1,few,CASSIDFSVVGQVNTEAFF,TGTGCCAGTAGTATAGATTTTTCCGTTGTGGGACAGGTGAACACTGAAGCTTTCTTT
TRBD2,TRBV6-2/TRBV6-3,TRBJ2-1,-,CASSSREGIYNEQFF,TGTGCCAGCAGTTCCCGGGAGGGAATATACAATGAGCAGTTCTTC
-,TRBV7-9,TRBJ1-1,-,CASSLGDSSITEAFF,TGTGCCAGCAGCTTAGGGGACTCGAGTATCACTGAAGCTTTCTTT
-,TRBV12-3/TRBV12-4,TRBJ1-5,many,CASSPLSWPANQPQHF,TGTGCCAGCAGCCCCCTCTCGTGGCCTGCCAATCAGCCCCAGCATTTT
-,TRBV29-1,TRBJ1-2,-,CSVLGFPRDTF,TGCAGCGTTCTGGGTTTCCCACGCGACACCTTC
-,TRBV4-1,TRBJ1-1,few,CASSQEVGTEAFF,TGCGCCAGCAGCCAAGAGGTTGGAACTGAAGCTTTCTTT
-,TRBV20-1,TRBJ2-3,-,CSARILGGSTDTQYF,TGCAGTGCTAGAATCCTAGGCGGAAGCACAGATACGCAGTATTTT
TRBD1,TRBV11-1,TRBJ2-7,few,CASSVADRGVEQYF,TGTGCCAGCAGCGTCGCGGACAGGGGTGTGGAGCAGTACTTC
TRBD1,TRBV6-1,TRBJ1-1,many,CASIDPQGLAEAFF,TGTGCCAGCATCGACCCACAGGGGTTAGCGGAAGCTTTCTTT
TRBD2,TRBV7-9,TRBJ2-1,-,CASSLTPAGGQDNEQFF,TGTGCCAGCAGCCTCACCCCGGCGGGAGGGCAGGACAATGAGCAGTTCTTC
TRBD1,TRBV5-1,TRBJ1-2,-,CASSWTGSDGYTF,TGCGCCAGCAGCTGGACAGGATCCGACGGCTACACCTTC
-,TRBV12-3/TRBV12-4,TRBJ1-2,-,CASSLGRLYGYTF,TGTGCCAGCAGTTTGGGACGGCTCTATGGCTACACCTTC